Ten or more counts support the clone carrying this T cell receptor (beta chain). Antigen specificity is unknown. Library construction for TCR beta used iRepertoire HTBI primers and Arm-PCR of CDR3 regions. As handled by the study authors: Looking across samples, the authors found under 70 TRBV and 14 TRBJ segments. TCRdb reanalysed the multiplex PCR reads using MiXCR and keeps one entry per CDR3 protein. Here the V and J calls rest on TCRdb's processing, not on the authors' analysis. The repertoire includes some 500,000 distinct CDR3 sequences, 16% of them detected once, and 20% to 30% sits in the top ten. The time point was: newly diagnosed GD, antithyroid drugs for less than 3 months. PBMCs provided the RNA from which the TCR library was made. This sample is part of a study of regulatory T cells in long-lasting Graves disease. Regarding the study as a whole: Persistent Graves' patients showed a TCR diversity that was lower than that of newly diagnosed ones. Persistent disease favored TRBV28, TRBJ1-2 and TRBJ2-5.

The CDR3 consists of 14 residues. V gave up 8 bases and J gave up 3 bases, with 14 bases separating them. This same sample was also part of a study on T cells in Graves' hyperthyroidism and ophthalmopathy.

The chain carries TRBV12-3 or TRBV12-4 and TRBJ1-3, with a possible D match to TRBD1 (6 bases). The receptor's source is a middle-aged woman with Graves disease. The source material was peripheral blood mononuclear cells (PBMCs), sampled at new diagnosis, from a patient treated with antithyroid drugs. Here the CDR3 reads CASRKGGGGNTIYF. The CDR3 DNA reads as TGTGCCAGCCGCAAAGGGGGAGGTGGAAACACCATATATTTT.